Given below is one TCR beta chain in context. Its antigen is still unknown. These data originate in a study of T-cell memory formation after mild COVID-19. Overall study: Clusters were largely donor specific. Study results and limitations: Shrinking CD4+ clones resided mostly in CM and EM, and CD8+ ones in EMRA. The SARS-CoV-2 specificity of second-wave clones reaching peak at day 37 remained unverified. Clones that contracted from day 15 to 85 were balanced CD4/CD8, while later expanders leaned CD4+.

Trimming cost V 9 bases and J 5 bases; bases outside gene matches: 7. The V gene's germline CDR1 is LNHNV and CDR2 YYDKDF (reference sequence). The CDR3 runs to 13 residues. TCRdb independently ran MiXCR on the 5' RACE reads; one entry per CDR3 protein. The table has hundreds of thousands of distinct CDR3 sequences, approximately 13% seen once. The sequenced sample consisted of PBMCs or a T cell subset sorted from them (not recorded which). The chain uses TRBV15 and TRBJ2-3; 8 nucleotides line up with TRBD2. The clonotype comes from a young man who had mild COVID-19 (a few samples of this study predate the infection). Cell type and time point are not known. The CDR3 region has the DNA TGTGCCACGACGGGGGGGGTCAGAGATACGCAGTATTTT. Protein sequence: CATTGGVRDTQYF.